Here is one TCR beta chain with its context. Its specificity is not known. V was clipped by 7 bases and J by 8 bases; unmatched bases: 9. This CDR3 is built from 14 residues. The V gene's germline CDR1 is MNHEY and CDR2 SVGAGI. Here immunoSEQ multiplex PCR was the method, and the copy in TCRdb shows in-frame clones only, minus some. This table holds 65,000 to 95,000 clones, approximately 86% found once. This sample is part of a study of radiotherapy plus CTLA-4 blockade in lung cancer. Findings and limits, study-wide: Dynamics of early blood T cell clones, together with interferon-beta, were reportedly the best predictors of response.

The sequence came from a human donor with non-small cell lung cancer who had stable disease on radiotherapy plus ipilimumab. The sample was peripheral blood, taken from a patient treated with radiotherapy plus ipilimumab. This chain joins TRBV6-5 and TRBJ2-1; TRBD1 matches 9 bases. DNA for the CDR3: TGTGCCAGCACCCCGGACAGGGGTGGGTATGAGCAGTTCTTC. It translates to CASTPDRGGYEQFF.